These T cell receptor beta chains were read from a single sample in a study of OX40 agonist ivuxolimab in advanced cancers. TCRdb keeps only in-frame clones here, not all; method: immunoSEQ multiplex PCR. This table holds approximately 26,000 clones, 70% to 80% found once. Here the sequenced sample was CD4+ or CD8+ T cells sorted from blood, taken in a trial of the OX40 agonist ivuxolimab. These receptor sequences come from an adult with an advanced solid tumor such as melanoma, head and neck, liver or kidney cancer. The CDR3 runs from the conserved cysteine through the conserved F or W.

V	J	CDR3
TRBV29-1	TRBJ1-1	CSGTGTTNLEAFF
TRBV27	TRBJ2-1	CASSPRGLYNEQFF
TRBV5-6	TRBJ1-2	CASSPPDRSYGYTF
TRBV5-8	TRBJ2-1	CASSRLAGVHNEQFF
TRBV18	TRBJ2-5	CASSEVQETQYF
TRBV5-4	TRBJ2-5	CASSPRSGGAKETQYF
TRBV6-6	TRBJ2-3	CASSNGLLSTDTQYF
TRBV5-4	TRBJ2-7	CASSQGAEQYF
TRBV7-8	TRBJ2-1	CASSAPFLAGGPYEQFF
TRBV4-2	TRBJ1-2	CASSLGGANIYGYTF
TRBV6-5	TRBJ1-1	CASSYVGGGTEAFF
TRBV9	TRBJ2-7	CASSVLGVNEQYF
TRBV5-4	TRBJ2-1	CASSLVGAGVEQFF
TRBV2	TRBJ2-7	CASSVPIRAGGSGEQYF
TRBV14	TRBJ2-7	CASSQEGFGLTYEQYF
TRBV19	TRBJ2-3	CASSPPRTDTQYF
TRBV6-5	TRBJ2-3	CASSYAGVQDTQYF
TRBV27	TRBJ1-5	CASKTGGQPQHF
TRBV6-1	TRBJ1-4	CASSEIHRGTNEKLFF
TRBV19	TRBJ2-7	CASSWGREQYF
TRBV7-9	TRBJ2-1	CASSWLDRGRVPIKFF
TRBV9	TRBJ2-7	CASNGGGSDEQYF
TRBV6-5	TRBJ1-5	CASSYRGHGQPQHF
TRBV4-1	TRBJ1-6	CASSPLGPYSPLHF
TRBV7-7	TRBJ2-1	CASSPGPTGYNEQFF
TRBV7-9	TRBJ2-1	CASSSNPDEQFF
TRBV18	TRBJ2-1	CASSPDRETGSSYNEQFF
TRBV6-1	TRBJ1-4	CAAGEKLFF
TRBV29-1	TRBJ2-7	CSVEEEGTYEQYF
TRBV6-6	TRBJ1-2	CASSWDREYGYTF
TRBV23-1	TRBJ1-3	CASSLWGQGLGYAGNTIYF
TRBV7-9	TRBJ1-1	CAGLAQLNTEAFF
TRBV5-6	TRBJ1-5	CASSPATGGGPQHF
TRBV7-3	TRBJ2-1	CASSIAGGRWNEQFF
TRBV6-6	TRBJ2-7	CASSEDRPPAYEQYF
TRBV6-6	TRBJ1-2	CATTPLQGEGYTF
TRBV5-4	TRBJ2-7	CASSSRHYEQYF
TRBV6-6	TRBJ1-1	CASSRDREAFF
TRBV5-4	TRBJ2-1	CASSLDGLSSYNEQFF
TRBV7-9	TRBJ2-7	CASSPLGAYEQYF
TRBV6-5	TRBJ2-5	CASSPGTGRETQYF
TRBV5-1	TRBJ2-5	CASSLIGLAGGRETQYF